This T cell receptor (beta chain) was sequenced for a study of OX40 agonist ivuxolimab in advanced cancers. Study-level results: CD4+ and CD8+ blood T cells expanded clonally by week 6 at 0.1 to 3.0 mg/kg.

Sampling of blood occurred at baseline, cycle 4 day 1, and cycle 7 day 1. CDR3 size: 14 residues. The V end lost 3 bases, the J end lost 2 bases, and 11 bases lay between the germline ends. CDR1 is KGHSH, CDR2 LQKENI, per germline. On this clone itself: Its specificity is not known.

TCRdb's copy holds only in-frame clones and misses some; the assay was immunoSEQ multiplex PCR. The profile shows 70,000 to 80,000 clones, 87% of them singletons. The chain couples TRBV18 to TRBJ2-7; D perhaps matches TRBD1 (6 bases). Sequenced material: CD4+ or CD8+ T cells sorted from blood, taken in a trial of the OX40 agonist ivuxolimab. The sequence came from an adult with an advanced solid tumor such as melanoma, head and neck, liver or kidney cancer. Here the CDR3 DNA reads TGTGCCAGCTCACCCGGGACAACCGCCTACGAGCAGTACTTC. Translated: CASSPGTTAYEQYF.